A single sample is the source of the 28 T cell receptor beta chains below, sequenced in a study of graft-versus-host responses after intestinal transplantation. The antigens of these receptors remain unknown. The repertoire was sequenced with immunoSEQ multiplex PCR; TCRdb's copy has only in-frame clones and lacks some. The repertoire includes around 77,000 clones, about 94% of them detected once, and less than 0.65% sits in the top ten. Here the sequenced sample was unstimulated CD8+ T cells sorted from spleen or lymph node cells, taken before intestinal transplant. These receptor sequences come from a human donor who received an intestinal transplant.

The V gene is TRBV28, the J gene TRBJ2-7; D not certain. The CDR3 has 12 residues. Germline-derived CDR1 and CDR2 are MDHEN and SYDVKM. The V gene lost 3 bases and the J gene lost 1 base, with 4 bases spanning the gap. The DNA of the CDR3 is TGTGCCAGCAGTTTCAGGTCCTACGAGCAGTACTTC. Translation: CASSFRSYEQYF.

This chain joins TRBV5-1 and TRBJ2-5; the D is unclear. Trimming stripped 2 bases from V and 5 bases from J, with 4 bases between. The length of the CDR3 is 11 residues. CDR1 and CDR2 (germline): SGHRS, YFSETQ. The CDR3 loop reads CASSFYETQYF. The DNA for the CDR3 is TGCGCCAGCAGCTTCTATGAGACCCAGTACTTC.

CDR3 bases: TGTGCCAGCAGCTTACCGGACAGGGACGATCAGCCCCAGCATTTT. Encoded protein: CASSLPDRDDQPQHF. V usage is TRBV7-8 and J usage is TRBJ1-5; 8 nucleotides match TRBD1. CDR1 is SGHVS, CDR2 FQNEAQ, per germline. After removal of 2 bases from V and 5 bases from J, the junction contained 5 bases not matched to a gene. CDR3 length: 15 residues. The complete variable domain, with remaining parts taken from reference TRBV7-8 and TRBJ1-5, reads GAGVSQSPRYKVAKRGQDVALRCDPISGHVSLFWYQQALGQGPEFLTYFQNEAQLDKSGLPSDRFFAERPEGSVSTLKIQRTQQEDSAVYLCASSLPDRDDQPQHFGDGTRLSIL.

In its sample, this clone was seen once. The chain is built from TRBV27 and TRBJ1-2; D is ambiguous. V was trimmed by 7 bases and J by 7 bases, leaving 16 bases between them. This CDR3 region has 13 residues. Germline V CDR1 and CDR2: MNHEY, SMNVEV (reference sequence). In DNA form, the CDR3 reads TGTGCCAGCAAGGAGGCCTCGGCGATTGGCTACACCTTC. Its protein product is CASKEASAIGYTF.

The V gene is TRBV7-2, the J gene TRBJ2-1, with 8 bases aligning to TRBD2. Trimming took 3 bases from V and 1 from J; bases not matched to a gene: 2. The CDR3 totals 15 residues. Germline values: CDR1 SGHTA, CDR2 FQGNSA. The CDR3 is CASSFPSGSYNEQFF. CDR3 DNA: TGTGCCAGCAGCTTTCCTAGCGGGTCCTACAATGAGCAGTTCTTC. Filled out from reference TRBV7-2 and TRBJ2-1, the complete variable domain reads GAGVSQSPSNKVTEKGKDVELRCDPISGHTALYWYRQSLGQGLEFLIYFQGNSAPDKSGLPSDRFSAERTGGSVSTLTIQRTQQEDSAVYLCASSFPSGSYNEQFFGPGTRLTVL.

The V gene is TRBV4-2, the J gene TRBJ2-1; 10 nucleotides match TRBD2. The CDR3 loop spans 17 amino acids. Trimming removed 0 bases from V and 9 bases from J; junction bases left unmatched: 11. Germline V CDR1 and CDR2: LGHNA, YNFKEQ. CDR3 residues: CASSQDFAAGGPGEQFF. The CDR3 DNA sequence: TGTGCCAGCAGCCAAGATTTCGCAGCGGGAGGGCCGGGTGAGCAGTTCTTC.

The rearrangement links TRBV7-2 to TRBJ1-1; a possible D gene is TRBD1 (6 bases). Germline CDR1 and CDR2: SGHTA and FQGNSA. The CDR3 runs to 15 residues. Between the trimmed V and J ends, which lost 1 base and 10 bases, there was a span of 19 bases. CDR3 DNA sequence: TGTGCCAGCAGCTTAGGCGCGGACAGTGCCTCTGGAGCTTTCTTT. This codes for CASSLGADSASGAFF.

The rearrangement links TRBV5-5 to TRBJ2-2, with TRBD2 identical over 13 bases. Trimming at V came to 1 base and at J to 6 bases, leaving 3 bases not matched to a gene. This CDR3 contains 16 residues. Germline V gives CDR1 SGHKS, CDR2 YYEKEE (reference sequence). This chain's CDR3 is CASSLRLAGGAGELFF. The DNA of the CDR3 is TGTGCCAGCAGCTTGAGACTAGCGGGAGGCGCCGGGGAGCTGTTTTTT.

The gene calls are TRBV7-9 and TRBJ2-7; 15 bases match TRBD2. The germline gives CDR1 SEHNR, CDR2 FQNEAQ (reference sequence). Trimming at V came to 4 bases and at J to 3 bases, leaving 10 bases not matched to a gene. This CDR3 contains 18 residues. Here the CDR3 DNA reads TGTGCCAGCAGCTCCCCCGGACTAGCGGGAGGGGACGTCTACGAGCAGTACTTC. Encoded protein: CASSSPGLAGGDVYEQYF.

The rearrangement links TRBV7-2 to TRBJ2-7, with a weak D call TRBD2 (6 bases). Deletions cut 6 bases from V and 3 bases from J, with 21 bases between. The CDR3 sequence is 16 residues long. Germline V gene sequence: CDR1 SGHTA, CDR2 FQGNSA. CDR3 in DNA: TGTGCCAGCAGACTTAACGGGGATAGCGGTTACTACGAGCAGTACTTC. It yields the protein CASRLNGDSGYYEQYF.

The chain recombines TRBV5-6 with TRBJ1-1; D perhaps matches TRBD1 (6 bases). V was pared by 0 bases and J by 5 bases, with 14 bases between. In germline, CDR1 is SGHDT, CDR2 YYEEEE. There are 15 residues in the CDR3. This chain's CDR3 is CASSLEGGGWTEAFF. The CDR3 coding sequence is TGTGCCAGCAGCTTGGAGGGAGGGGGATGGACTGAAGCTTTCTTT.

The chain uses TRBV11-2 and TRBJ2-1; possible D gene TRBD1, 6 bases. Germline lookup yields CDR1 SGHAT and CDR2 FQNNGV. V dropped 6 bases and J dropped 7 bases, with 25 bases sitting between them. The CDR3 runs 17 residues. CDR3 DNA sequence: TGTGCCAGCAGACAGGGCAGCACCTTTATGCCTAGAAATGAGCAGTTCTTC. Protein: CASRQGSTFMPRNEQFF. The entire variable domain, with the rest obtained from reference TRBV11-2 and TRBJ2-1, is as follows: EAGVAQSPRYKIIEKRQSVAFWCNPISGHATLYWYQQILGQGPKLLIQFQNNGVVDDSQLPKDRFSAERLKGVDSTLKIQPAKLEDSAVYLCASRQGSTFMPRNEQFFGPGTRLTVL.

This chain uses TRBV6-1 with TRBJ2-7, with 7 nucleotides matching TRBD2. CDR1 is MNHNS, CDR2 SASEGT, per germline. Germline trimming cut 1 base from V and 1 base from J; bases unmatched to any gene: 19. The CDR3 loop spans 20 amino acids. CDR3 sequence reads: CASSEGHPSGLFGWSYEQYF. CDR3 bases: TGTGCCAGCAGTGAAGGGCATCCCTCGGGACTATTCGGATGGTCCTACGAGCAGTACTTC.

J is TRBJ2-7 and V is TRBV27; possibly TRBD1 or TRBD2 for D (5 bases each). V was clipped by 5 bases and J by 0 bases, with 11 bases between them. The germline V gene encodes CDR1 MNHEY and CDR2 SMNVEV (reference sequence). This CDR3 spans 14 amino acids. The CDR3 sequence: CASSARDGSYEQYF. In nucleotides, the CDR3 is TGTGCCAGCAGTGCGAGGGACGGCTCCTACGAGCAGTACTTC.

This chain links TRBV28 with TRBJ2-5; unclear D gene. The V and J ends lost 6 bases and 0 bases respectively, with 14 bases between them. Germline CDR1 reads MDHEN; CDR2 reads SYDVKM. The CDR3 consists of 15 residues. CDR3: CASSNGWVYQETQYF. The CDR3 DNA reads TGTGCCAGCAGCAATGGCTGGGTGTACCAAGAGACCCAGTACTTC.

The chain couples TRBV6-1 to TRBJ1-4; unclear D gene. The V end was cut by 6 bases, the J end by 10 bases, with 21 bases between. The CDR3 covers 15 residues. Germline CDR1 and CDR2: MNHNS and SASEGT. The CDR3 here is CASSWRMWTSRKLFF. Here the CDR3 DNA reads TGTGCCAGCAGCTGGCGCATGTGGACGTCAAGAAAACTGTTTTTT.

This rearrangement joins TRBV28 to TRBJ2-1, with TRBD2 matching over 9 bases. Trimming at V came to 2 bases and at J to 9 bases, leaving 5 bases not matched to a gene. This CDR3 has 14 amino acids. Germline CDR1 and CDR2: MDHEN and SYDVKM. The CDR3 loop reads CASSLLAGMGEQFF. In DNA, the CDR3 is TGTGCCAGCAGTTTACTAGCGGGAATGGGTGAGCAGTTCTTC.

This clone came up once. The chain links TRBV13 to TRBJ2-5, with 8 bases aligning to TRBD1. This CDR3 is 16 amino acids long. The germline V gene encodes CDR1 PRHDT and CDR2 FYEKMQ (reference sequence). The V gene end was trimmed by 5 bases and the J gene end by 1 base; junction bases not matched to a gene: 9. Here the CDR3 DNA reads TGTGCCAGCAGCCGGAAGGACAGGGAACCCCAAGAGACCCAGTACTTC. It yields the protein CASSRKDREPQETQYF.

The chain employs TRBV4-1 and TRBJ2-7; D unresolved. The V and J ends lost 0 bases and 6 bases respectively, with 12 bases between them. Germline lookup yields CDR1 MGHRA and CDR2 YSYEKL. This CDR3 has 14 amino acids. The CDR3, as DNA: TGCGCCAGCAGCCAAGATCCTACAGAGAGCGAGCAGTACTTC. It yields the protein CASSQDPTESEQYF.

CDR3 in DNA: TGTGCCAGCAGCTTAGGTAGCGGGAGGCCCAGCTCCTACAATGAGCAGTTCTTC. Amino acid sequence: CASSLGSGRPSSYNEQFF. This chain joins TRBV7-7 and TRBJ2-1, with 10 nucleotides matching TRBD2. The junction had 6 bases not matched to a gene; V was cut back by 1 base and J by 0 bases. This CDR3 is built from 18 residues. In germline, CDR1 is SSHAT, CDR2 FNYEAQ (reference sequence).

The chain links TRBV5-6 to TRBJ2-7; no definite D call. Germline assignment: CDR1 SGHDT and CDR2 YYEEEE. The CDR3 contains 12 residues. The V end lost 3 bases, the J end lost 4 bases, and 8 bases lay between the germline ends. CDR3: CASSSARYEQYF. CDR3 nucleotides: TGTGCCAGCAGCTCTGCGAGATACGAGCAGTACTTC.

This rearrangement joins TRBV5-1 to TRBJ2-3, with unresolved D. Per germline, CDR1 SGHRS and CDR2 YFSETQ. The CDR3 sequence is 15 residues long. V dropped 4 bases and J dropped 2 bases, with 14 bases sitting between them. CDR3 DNA: TGCGCCAGCAGCCCCCAATACCTCTACACAGATACGCAGTATTTT. It translates to CASSPQYLYTDTQYF.

The chain uses TRBV19 and TRBJ2-1; 9 bases are a match to TRBD2. V trimming: 4 bases; J trimming: 1 base; junction bases outside the gene matches: 8. Germline CDR1 is LNHDA and CDR2 is SQIVND (reference sequence). The CDR3 sequence is 17 residues long. CDR3 protein: CASSTVLTSGSYNEQFF. DNA for the CDR3: TGTGCCAGTAGTACGGTTCTGACTAGCGGTTCCTACAATGAGCAGTTCTTC.

The genes are TRBV27 and TRBJ2-1; tentative D call: TRBD2 (5 bases). Germline V gene sequence: CDR1 MNHEY, CDR2 SMNVEV (reference sequence). The CDR3 runs to 16 residues. Trimming took 2 bases from V and 4 from J, leaving 15 bases between them. The CDR3 sequence: CASSLDYPGGYNEQFF. The CDR3 DNA follows: TGTGCCAGCAGTTTAGACTACCCTGGCGGGTACAATGAGCAGTTCTTC.

The chain combines TRBV7-6 with TRBJ2-5; the match to TRBD1 covers 8 bases. With 5 bases clipped from V and 4 bases from J, the junction kept 9 bases outside the gene matches. Germline V gives CDR1 SGHVS, CDR2 FNYEAQ. CDR3 length: 15 residues. This chain's CDR3 is CASSPLTGEGETQYF. CDR3 nucleotide sequence: TGTGCCAGCAGCCCTCTGACAGGGGAAGGAGAGACCCAGTACTTC.

V usage is TRBV5-5 and J usage is TRBJ2-3; D is unclear. V was trimmed by 1 base and J by 9 bases, leaving 9 bases between them. Germline lookup yields CDR1 SGHKS and CDR2 YYEKEE (reference sequence). This CDR3 is built from 12 residues. The CDR3 spells CASSLLRATQYF. The CDR3 DNA sequence: TGTGCCAGCAGCTTGCTCCGGGCCACGCAGTATTTT.

The chain links TRBV6-5 to TRBJ2-1, with D tentatively TRBD2 (5 bases). This CDR3 comprises 15 residues. The germline V gene encodes CDR1 MNHEY and CDR2 SVGAGI. The ends were cut back, 11 bases at V and 0 bases at J, with 17 bases in the middle. The CDR3 nucleotides are TGTGCCTCCTCACAGACTATGAGCTCCTACAATGAGCAGTTCTTC. Amino acid sequence: CASSQTMSSYNEQFF.

The chain couples TRBV15 to TRBJ2-7, with D uncertain. V was pared by 1 base and J by 3 bases, with 13 bases between. This CDR3 is 15 amino acids long. Germline V gene lookup returns CDR1 LNHNV and CDR2 YYDKDF (reference sequence). CDR3 region: CATSRVRGELYEQYF. The CDR3 nucleotides are TGTGCCACCAGCAGAGTTCGAGGAGAACTCTACGAGCAGTACTTC.